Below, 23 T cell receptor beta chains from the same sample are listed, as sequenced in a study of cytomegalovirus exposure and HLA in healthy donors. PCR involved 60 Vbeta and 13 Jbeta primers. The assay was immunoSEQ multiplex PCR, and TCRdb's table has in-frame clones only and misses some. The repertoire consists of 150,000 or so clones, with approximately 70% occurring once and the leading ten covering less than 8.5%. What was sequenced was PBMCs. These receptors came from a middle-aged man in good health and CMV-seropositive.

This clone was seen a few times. Here the CDR3 DNA reads TGTGCCAGCAGTCCGACCGAGGCGATCAAAAACATTCAGTACTTC. This codes for CASSPTEAIKNIQYF. The V call is TRBV28, the J call TRBJ2-4, with unresolved D. This CDR3 has 15 residues. Trimming shortened V by 5 bases and J by 3 bases, and 14 bases separated the two germline ends. CDR1 MDHEN and CDR2 SYDVKM come from the germline V gene.

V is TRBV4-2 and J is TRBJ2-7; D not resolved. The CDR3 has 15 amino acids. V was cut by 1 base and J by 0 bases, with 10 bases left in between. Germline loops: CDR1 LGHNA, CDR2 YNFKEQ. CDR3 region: CASSQGIGSSYEQYF. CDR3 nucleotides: TGTGCCAGCAGCCAAGGAATCGGGTCCTCCTACGAGCAGTACTTC.

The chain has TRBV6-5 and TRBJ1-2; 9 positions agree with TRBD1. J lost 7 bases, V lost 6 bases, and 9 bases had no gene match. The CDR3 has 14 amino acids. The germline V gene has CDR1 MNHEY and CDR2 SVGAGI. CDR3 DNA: TGTGCCAGCAGGCAGCTTACAGGGGGCGGTGGCTACACCTTC. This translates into CASRQLTGGGGYTF.

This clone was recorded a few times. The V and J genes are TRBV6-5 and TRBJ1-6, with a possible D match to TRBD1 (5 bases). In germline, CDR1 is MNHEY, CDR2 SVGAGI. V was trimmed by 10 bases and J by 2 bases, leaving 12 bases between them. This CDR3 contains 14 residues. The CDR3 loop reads CATMPGAYNSPLHF. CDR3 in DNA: TGTGCCACCATGCCGGGGGCCTATAATTCACCCCTCCACTTT.

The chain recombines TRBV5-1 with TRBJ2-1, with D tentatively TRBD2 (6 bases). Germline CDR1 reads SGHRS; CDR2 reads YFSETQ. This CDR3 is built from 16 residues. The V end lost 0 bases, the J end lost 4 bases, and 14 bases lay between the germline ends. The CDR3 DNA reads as TGCGCCAGCAGCTTGGGACCTTGGGGACTGTACAATGAGCAGTTCTTC. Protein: CASSLGPWGLYNEQFF.

This CDR3 is CASSTLAGGHGGELFF. For the CDR3, the DNA is TGTGCCAGCAGCACTCTAGCGGGGGGGCATGGCGGGGAGCTGTTTTTT. The rearrangement uses TRBV4-2 and TRBJ2-2; 12 nucleotides align to TRBD2. The germline CDR1 and CDR2 sequences are LGHNA and YNFKEQ. The CDR3 loop spans 16 amino acids. J gave up 7 bases and V 5 bases, and 8 bases lay outside the gene matches.

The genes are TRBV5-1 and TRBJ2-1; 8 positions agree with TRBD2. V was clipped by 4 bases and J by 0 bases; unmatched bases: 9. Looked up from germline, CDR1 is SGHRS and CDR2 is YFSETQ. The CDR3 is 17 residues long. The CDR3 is CASSPTSGLFSYNEQFF. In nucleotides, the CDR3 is TGCGCCAGCAGCCCTACTAGCGGCCTCTTCTCCTACAATGAGCAGTTCTTC.

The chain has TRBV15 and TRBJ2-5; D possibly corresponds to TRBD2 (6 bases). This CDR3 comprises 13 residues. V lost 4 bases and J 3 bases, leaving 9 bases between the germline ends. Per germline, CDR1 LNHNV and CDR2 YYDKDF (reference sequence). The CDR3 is CATSTGGEETQYF. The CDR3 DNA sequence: TGTGCCACCAGCACAGGAGGGGAAGAGACCCAGTACTTC.

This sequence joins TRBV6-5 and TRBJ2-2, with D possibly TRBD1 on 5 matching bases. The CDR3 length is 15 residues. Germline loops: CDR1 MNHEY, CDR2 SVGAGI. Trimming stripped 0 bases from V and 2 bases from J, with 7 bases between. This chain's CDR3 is CASSYSDTNTGELFF. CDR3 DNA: TGTGCCAGCAGTTACTCGGACACCAACACCGGGGAGCTGTTTTTT.

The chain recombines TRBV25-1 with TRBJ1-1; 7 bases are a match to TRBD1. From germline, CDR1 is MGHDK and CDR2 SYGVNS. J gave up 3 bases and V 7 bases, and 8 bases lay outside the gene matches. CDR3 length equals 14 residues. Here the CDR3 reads CASNRDSKHTEAFF. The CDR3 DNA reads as TGTGCCAGCAATCGGGACAGCAAACACACTGAAGCTTTCTTT.

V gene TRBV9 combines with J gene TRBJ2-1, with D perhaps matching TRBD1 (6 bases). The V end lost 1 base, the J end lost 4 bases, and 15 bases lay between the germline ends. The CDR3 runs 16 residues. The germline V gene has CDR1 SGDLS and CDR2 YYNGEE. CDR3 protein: CASSVQGMDFYNEQFF. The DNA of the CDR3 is TGTGCCAGCAGCGTACAGGGGATGGACTTTTACAATGAGCAGTTCTTC. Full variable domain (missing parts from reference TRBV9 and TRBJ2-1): DSGVTQTPKHLITATGQRVTLRCSPRSGDLSVYWYQQSLDQGLQFLIQYYNGEERAKGNILERFSAQQFPDLHSELNLSSLELGDSALYFCASSVQGMDFYNEQFFGPGTRLTVL.

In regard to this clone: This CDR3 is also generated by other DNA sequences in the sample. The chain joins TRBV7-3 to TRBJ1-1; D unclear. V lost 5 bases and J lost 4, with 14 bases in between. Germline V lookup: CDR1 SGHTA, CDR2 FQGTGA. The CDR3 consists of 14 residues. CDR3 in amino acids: CASSPAGVGTEAFF. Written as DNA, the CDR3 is TGTGCCAGCAGCCCCGCGGGAGTGGGCACTGAAGCTTTCTTT.

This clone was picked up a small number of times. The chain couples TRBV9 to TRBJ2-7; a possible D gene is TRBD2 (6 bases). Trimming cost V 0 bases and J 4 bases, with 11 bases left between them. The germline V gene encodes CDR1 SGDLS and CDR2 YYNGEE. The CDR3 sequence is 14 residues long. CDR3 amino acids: CASSVGGVGYEQYF. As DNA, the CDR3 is TGTGCCAGCAGCGTAGGGGGGGTGGGGTACGAGCAGTACTTC. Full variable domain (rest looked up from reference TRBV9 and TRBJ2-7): DSGVTQTPKHLITATGQRVTLRCSPRSGDLSVYWYQQSLDQGLQFLIQYYNGEERAKGNILERFSAQQFPDLHSELNLSSLELGDSALYFCASSVGGVGYEQYFGPGTRLTVT.

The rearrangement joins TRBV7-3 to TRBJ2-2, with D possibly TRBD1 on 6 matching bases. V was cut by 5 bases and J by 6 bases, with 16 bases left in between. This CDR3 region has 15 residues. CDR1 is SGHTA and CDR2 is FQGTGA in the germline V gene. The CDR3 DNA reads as TGTGCCAGCAGCCTCGGCAGGGGTCGCGCCGGGGAGCTGTTTTTT. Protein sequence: CASSLGRGRAGELFF.

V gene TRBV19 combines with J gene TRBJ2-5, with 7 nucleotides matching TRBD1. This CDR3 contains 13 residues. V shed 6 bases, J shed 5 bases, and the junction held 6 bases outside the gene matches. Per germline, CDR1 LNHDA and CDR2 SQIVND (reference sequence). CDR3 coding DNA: TGTGCCAGTAGCCCAGGGACAGTGGAGACCCAGTACTTC. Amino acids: CASSPGTVETQYF.

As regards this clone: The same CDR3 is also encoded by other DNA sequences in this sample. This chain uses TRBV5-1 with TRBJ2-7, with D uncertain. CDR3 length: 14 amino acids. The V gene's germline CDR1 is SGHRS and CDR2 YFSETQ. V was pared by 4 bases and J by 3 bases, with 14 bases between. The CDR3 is CASSVGVAGYEQYF. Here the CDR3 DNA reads TGCGCCAGCAGCGTCGGAGTAGCTGGCTACGAGCAGTACTTC.

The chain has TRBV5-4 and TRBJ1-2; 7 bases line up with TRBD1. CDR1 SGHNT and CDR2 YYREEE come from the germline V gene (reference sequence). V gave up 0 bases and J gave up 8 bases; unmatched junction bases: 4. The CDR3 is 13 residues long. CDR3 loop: CASSLVTGNGYTF. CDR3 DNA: TGTGCCAGCAGCTTGGTGACAGGGAACGGCTACACCTTC.

CDR3 region: CASSPQQRTGQDNEQFF. As DNA, the CDR3 is TGTGCCAGCAGCCCACAACAGAGGACAGGGCAGGACAATGAGCAGTTCTTC. The chain couples TRBV5-4 to TRBJ2-1, with TRBD1 matching 8 bases. Per the germline V gene, CDR1 is SGHNT and CDR2 is YYREEE (reference sequence). The CDR3 runs 17 residues. Trimming cost V 4 bases and J 5 bases; bases outside gene matches: 14.

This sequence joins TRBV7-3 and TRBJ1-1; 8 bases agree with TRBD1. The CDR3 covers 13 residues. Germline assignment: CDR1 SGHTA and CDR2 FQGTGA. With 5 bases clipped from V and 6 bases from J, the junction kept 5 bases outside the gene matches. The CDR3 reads CASSAQGAPEAFF. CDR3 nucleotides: TGTGCCAGCAGCGCCCAGGGGGCCCCTGAAGCTTTCTTT. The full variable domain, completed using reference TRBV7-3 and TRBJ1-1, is GAGVSQTPSNKVTEKGKYVELRCDPISGHTALYWYRQSLGQGPEFLIYFQGTGAADDSGLPNDRFFAVRPEGSVSTLKIQRTERGDSAVYLCASSAQGAPEAFFGQGTRLTVV.

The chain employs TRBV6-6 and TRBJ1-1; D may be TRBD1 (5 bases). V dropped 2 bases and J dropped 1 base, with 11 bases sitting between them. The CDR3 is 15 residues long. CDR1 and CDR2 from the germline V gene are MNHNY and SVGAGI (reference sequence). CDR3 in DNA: TGTGCCAGCAGTTACGGACACGGGAGGAACACTGAAGCTTTCTTT. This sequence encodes CASSYGHGRNTEAFF.

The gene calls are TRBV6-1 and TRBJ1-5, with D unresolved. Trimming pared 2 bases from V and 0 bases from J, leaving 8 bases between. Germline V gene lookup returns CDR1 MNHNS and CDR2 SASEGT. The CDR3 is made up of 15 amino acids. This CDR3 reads CASSEWHLSNQPQHF. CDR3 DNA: TGTGCCAGCAGTGAATGGCACCTTAGCAATCAGCCCCAGCATTTT.

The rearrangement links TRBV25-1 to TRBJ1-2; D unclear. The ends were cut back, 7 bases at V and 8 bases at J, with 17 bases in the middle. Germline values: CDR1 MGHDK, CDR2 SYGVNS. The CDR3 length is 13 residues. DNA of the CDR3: TGTGCCAGCACCTCCCTCGCTATGGGCGGCTACACCTTC. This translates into CASTSLAMGGYTF.

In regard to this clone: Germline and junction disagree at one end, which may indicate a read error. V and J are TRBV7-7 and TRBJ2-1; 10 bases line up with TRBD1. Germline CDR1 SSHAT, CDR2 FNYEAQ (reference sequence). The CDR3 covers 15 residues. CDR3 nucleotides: TGTGCTAGCAGCTTAAGGACAGGGGGTATCGATGAGCAGTTCTTC. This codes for CASSLRTGGIDEQFF.